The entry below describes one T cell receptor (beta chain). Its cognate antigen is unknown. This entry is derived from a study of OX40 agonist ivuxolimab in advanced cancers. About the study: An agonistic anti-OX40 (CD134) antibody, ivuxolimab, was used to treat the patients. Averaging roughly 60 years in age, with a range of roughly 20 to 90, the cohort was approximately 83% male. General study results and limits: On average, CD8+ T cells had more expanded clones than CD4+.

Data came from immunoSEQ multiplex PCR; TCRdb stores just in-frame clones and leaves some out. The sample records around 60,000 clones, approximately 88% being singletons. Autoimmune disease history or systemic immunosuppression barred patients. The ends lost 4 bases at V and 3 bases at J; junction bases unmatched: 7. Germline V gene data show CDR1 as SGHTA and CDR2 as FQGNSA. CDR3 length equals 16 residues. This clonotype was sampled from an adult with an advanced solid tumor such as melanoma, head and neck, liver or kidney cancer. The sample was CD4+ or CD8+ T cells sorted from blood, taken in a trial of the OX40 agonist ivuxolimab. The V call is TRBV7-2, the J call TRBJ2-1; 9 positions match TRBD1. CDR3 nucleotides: TGTGCCAGCAGCTCCAGGACAGGGGCTATCTACAATGAGCAGTTCTTC. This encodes CASSSRTGAIYNEQFF.